The following is a T cell receptor (beta chain) sequence with its context. The entry originates in a study of shared clonotypes between healthy human individuals. The wider study: Serving as donors were a couple of women and three men, whose ages spanned 18 to 49.

Positively selected for CCR7, the CD45RO-negative cells used as naive CD8 cells excluded terminally differentiated effector memory CD45RA+ cells. The protocol was immunoSEQ multiplex PCR, while the TCRdb copy is restricted to in-frame clones and leaves out a portion. The table records about 680,000 clones, around 90% of them present only once. The receptor was isolated from a man in his thirties or forties in good health. The sample was naive CD8+ T cells sorted from blood.

CDR3 in DNA: TGTGCCAGCAGCGTAGTAGGGGGGCCTTACAATGAGCAGTTCTTC. Translation gives CASSVVGGPYNEQFF. V gene TRBV9 combines with J gene TRBJ2-1, with D perhaps assigned TRBD1 or TRBD2 (6 bases each). This CDR3 has 15 amino acids. Germline assignment: CDR1 SGDLS and CDR2 YYNGEE. V lost 0 bases to trimming and J lost 4 bases, with 11 bases between them.